These 24 T cell receptor beta chains originate from one sample sequenced in a study of T cell changes during pregnancy in multiple sclerosis. Data came from immunoSEQ multiplex PCR; TCRdb stores just in-frame clones and leaves some out. The top ten hold 0.7% to 0.95% of the sample, which has roughly 40,000 clones, roughly nine tenths seen once. The starting material was CD4+ T cells from peripheral blood mononuclear cells, obtained before pregnancy. The receptor set was obtained from a female donor with multiple sclerosis, enrolled in a pregnancy study.

The gene calls are TRBV5-6 and TRBJ2-5; 12 nucleotides align to TRBD2. This CDR3 contains 15 residues. V shed 6 bases, J shed 1 base, and the junction held 4 bases outside the gene matches. The V gene's germline CDR1 is SGHDT and CDR2 YYEEEE. The CDR3 protein is CASNPLAGGQETQYF. The CDR3 DNA is TGTGCCAGCAACCCACTAGCGGGGGGCCAAGAGACCCAGTACTTC.

This clone counts as medium-sized. The V and J genes are TRBV27 and TRBJ2-2, with 15 bases fitting TRBD2. The CDR3 extends over 17 amino acids. Germline-derived CDR1 and CDR2 are MNHEY and SMNVEV (reference sequence). V was pared by 6 bases and J by 4 bases, with 6 bases of the junction left unmatched. The CDR3 spells CASRRGLAGGRTGELFF. The CDR3 DNA sequence: TGTGCCAGCAGGCGTGGACTAGCGGGGGGGCGCACCGGGGAGCTGTTTTTT.

The chain has TRBV4-3 and TRBJ1-2; TRBD1 is a possible D gene (5 bases). CDR1 and CDR2 (germline): LGHNA, YSLEER. Trimming took off 0 bases at V and 7 bases at J, with 18 bases between the two ends. CDR3 size: 16 residues. CDR3 in DNA: TGCGCCAGCAGCCAAGAGGCAGGGAATAATAGGTTTGGCTACACCTTC. It specifies CASSQEAGNNRFGYTF.

The chain is built from TRBV4-2 and TRBJ2-2, with D possibly TRBD2 on 6 matching bases. The V gene's germline CDR1 is LGHNA and CDR2 YNFKEQ. Between the trimmed V and J ends, which lost 3 bases and 4 bases, there was a span of 15 bases. The CDR3 covers 16 residues. CDR3 loop: CASSQNAGTSTGELFF. The CDR3 bases are TGTGCCAGCAGCCAGAATGCGGGAACCTCCACCGGGGAGCTGTTTTTT.

The chain recombines TRBV28 with TRBJ1-1; tentative D call: TRBD1 (6 bases). CDR3 length: 14 amino acids. Between the trimmed V and J ends, which lost 10 bases and 1 base, there was a span of 16 bases. Germline V CDR1 and CDR2: MDHEN, SYDVKM. The CDR3 region has the DNA TGTGCCACCAAACCCGGACAGCAGAACACTGAAGCTTTCTTT. It encodes CATKPGQQNTEAFF.

This rearrangement joins TRBV7-2 to TRBJ2-2; D may be TRBD1 (6 bases). The germline gives CDR1 SGHTA, CDR2 FQGNSA. The CDR3 spans 14 residues. V was shortened by 5 bases and J by 4 bases, with 11 bases between the two germline ends. The CDR3 here is CASSQGGFTGELFF. CDR3 DNA sequence: TGTGCCAGCAGCCAAGGGGGTTTCACCGGGGAGCTGTTTTTT. Based on the CDR3 plus reference TRBV7-2 and TRBJ2-2, the full variable domain is GAGVSQSPSNKVTEKGKDVELRCDPISGHTALYWYRQSLGQGLEFLIYFQGNSAPDKSGLPSDRFSAERTGGSVSTLTIQRTQQEDSAVYLCASSQGGFTGELFFGEGSRLTVL.

This sequence joins TRBV4-1 and TRBJ2-1; D might be TRBD2 (7 bases). The germline gives CDR1 MGHRA, CDR2 YSYEKL. CDR3 length equals 15 residues. The germline V and J ends were trimmed by 1 base and 8 bases, with 15 bases remaining between them. In DNA, the CDR3 is TGCGCCAGCAGCCAAGCGCTACGAGGGGGGGATGAGCAGTTCTTC. Residues: CASSQALRGGDEQFF.

The chain has TRBV19 and TRBJ2-7; 13 positions match TRBD2. The CDR3 runs to 18 residues. V gave up 1 base and J gave up 0 bases; unmatched junction bases: 6. Germline CDR1 is LNHDA and CDR2 is SQIVND (reference sequence). CDR3 in amino acids: CASSIAGTSGVPSYEQYF. The CDR3 bases are TGTGCCAGTAGTATAGCAGGGACTAGCGGGGTTCCCTCCTACGAGCAGTACTTC.

The chain is built from TRBV19 and TRBJ1-4; D gene uncertain. Germline CDR1 and CDR2: LNHDA and SQIVND (reference sequence). The CDR3 totals 13 residues. Trimming left V 3 bases short and J 8 bases short, with 10 bases between. The chain's CDR3 is CASSIGSREKLFF. The CDR3 DNA follows: TGTGCCAGTAGTATTGGTTCCCGGGAAAAACTGTTTTTT.

The V gene is TRBV7-3, the J gene TRBJ2-1; D is perhaps TRBD2 (6 bases). V shed 2 bases and J shed 6 bases, with 11 bases lying between them. This CDR3 comprises 14 residues. CDR1 is SGHTA and CDR2 is FQGTGA in the germline V gene. The CDR3 nucleotides are TGTGCCAGCAGCTTACAGCCGGGGGTCAATGAGCAGTTCTTC. This translates into CASSLQPGVNEQFF.

The chain has TRBV29-1 and TRBJ1-1; 10 positions agree with TRBD1. The germline V gene encodes CDR1 SQVTM and CDR2 ANQGSEA. With V trimmed by 6 bases and J by 4 bases, 2 bases remained unmatched. CDR3 length: 12 amino acids. The CDR3 loop reads CSVDRGLTEAFF. CDR3 coding DNA: TGCAGCGTAGACAGGGGGCTCACTGAAGCTTTCTTT.

V gene TRBV7-6 combines with J gene TRBJ1-6, with D hard to call. Trimming shortened V by 0 bases and J by 10 bases, and 19 bases separated the two germline ends. The CDR3 is 17 amino acids. Germline assignment: CDR1 SGHVS and CDR2 FNYEAQ. CDR3 region: CASSLASGRTGVSPLHF. Here the CDR3 DNA reads TGTGCCAGCAGCTTAGCGAGCGGCAGGACTGGAGTCTCACCCCTCCACTTT.

CDR3 DNA sequence: TGTGCCAGTAGTATTGGGGGCCATGAAAAACTGTTTTTT. Its translation is CASSIGGHEKLFF. The V call is TRBV19, the J call TRBJ1-4; TRBD1 might be the D (6 bases). V dropped 3 bases and J dropped 6 bases, with 8 bases sitting between them. CDR1 is LNHDA, CDR2 SQIVND, per germline (reference sequence). The CDR3 spans 13 residues. The variable domain in full, with the rest retrieved from reference TRBV19 and TRBJ1-4, is DGGITQSPKYLFRKEGQNVTLSCEQNLNHDAMYWYRQDPGQGLRLIYYSQIVNDFQKGDIAEGYSVSREKKESFPLTVTSAQKNPTAFYLCASSIGGHEKLFFGSGTQLSVL.

The chain joins TRBV9 to TRBJ1-2; 9 bases are a match to TRBD1. The CDR3 covers 14 residues. Germline V lookup: CDR1 SGDLS, CDR2 YYNGEE. The ends lost 3 bases at V and 3 bases at J; junction bases unmatched: 3. The CDR3 DNA reads TGTGCCAGCAGCGCGGACAGGGGCCACTATGGCTACACCTTC. Its translation is CASSADRGHYGYTF.

The chain is built from TRBV18 and TRBJ2-2; 7 bases line up with TRBD1. The CDR3 sequence is 19 residues long. The germline V gene has CDR1 KGHSH and CDR2 LQKENI. J gave up 4 bases and V 6 bases, and 20 bases lay outside the gene matches. The chain's CDR3 is CASSLDRGLNGYRTGELFF. CDR3 bases: TGTGCCAGCTCCCTCGATAGGGGGCTTAACGGATATCGCACCGGGGAGCTGTTTTTT.

The V and J genes are TRBV5-4 and TRBJ2-2; D is undetermined. Germline V gene sequence: CDR1 SGHNT, CDR2 YYREEE (reference sequence). The V end was cut by 5 bases, the J end by 7 bases, with 15 bases between. The CDR3 is 14 amino acids. The CDR3 nucleotides are TGTGCCAGCAGTCAAGAAAGCAATTTCGGGGAGCTGTTTTTT. Translated: CASSQESNFGELFF.

The rearrangement links TRBV5-4 to TRBJ2-4, with a weak D call TRBD2 (6 bases). The CDR3 is made up of 14 amino acids. Trimming pared 3 bases from V and 3 bases from J, leaving 10 bases between. CDR1 and CDR2 (germline): SGHNT, YYREEE (reference sequence). The chain's CDR3 is CASSWRVDKNIQYF. The CDR3 region has the DNA TGTGCCAGCAGCTGGAGGGTAGACAAAAACATTCAGTACTTC.

This chain links TRBV6-6 with TRBJ2-5; TRBD2 aligns across 9 bases. This CDR3 comprises 15 residues. CDR1 and CDR2 (germline): MNHNY, SVGAGI (reference sequence). Trimming cost V 7 bases and J 4 bases; bases outside gene matches: 10. CDR3 coding DNA: TGTGCCAGCATAAAGCGGGGGGCGGTGGGAGAGACCCAGTACTTC. This sequence encodes CASIKRGAVGETQYF.

The chain joins TRBV12-5 to TRBJ1-2; 9 bases align to TRBD1. The length of the CDR3 is 14 residues. Looked up from germline, CDR1 is LGHNT and CDR2 is FRNRAP. J was trimmed by 6 bases and V by 3 bases; bases with no gene match: 5. The CDR3 region has the DNA TGTGCTAGTGGTTTCTTGGACAGGGGCCATGGCTACACCTTC. It translates to CASGFLDRGHGYTF.

This rearrangement joins TRBV7-2 to TRBJ2-3, with D tentatively TRBD1 (5 bases). V was clipped by 1 base and J by 4 bases, with 18 bases between them. The CDR3 has 17 residues. Germline values: CDR1 SGHTA, CDR2 FQGNSA. The CDR3 DNA sequence: TGTGCCAGCAGCTTAGGCCAAAGGGGATATACGGCAGATACGCAGTATTTT. This encodes CASSLGQRGYTADTQYF.

The chain combines TRBV5-6 with TRBJ2-7; 8 bases are a match to TRBD2. V trimming: 0 bases; J trimming: 6 bases; junction bases outside the gene matches: 8. This CDR3 has 15 amino acids. Per the germline V gene, CDR1 is SGHDT and CDR2 is YYEEEE. As DNA, the CDR3 is TGTGCCAGCAGCTTGGGCGGGGGGACTGGGGGCGAGCAGTACTTC. Amino acid sequence: CASSLGGGTGGEQYF.

This clone is a singleton in its sample. This chain uses TRBV14 with TRBJ2-5; TRBD2 matches 8 bases. With V trimmed by 3 bases and J by 8 bases, 5 bases remained unmatched. Germline V gene data show CDR1 as SGHDN and CDR2 as FVKESK. The CDR3 is 13 amino acids. CDR3 residues: CASSHSGGDTQYF. In DNA form, the CDR3 reads TGTGCCAGCAGCCACTCCGGGGGGGATACCCAGTACTTC.

This clone was recorded once. The genes are TRBV13 and TRBJ2-3; the match to TRBD1 covers 11 bases. Germline lookup yields CDR1 PRHDT and CDR2 FYEKMQ (reference sequence). The CDR3 extends over 16 amino acids. The trim removed 5 bases at V and 3 bases at J, leaving 7 bases unmatched. The CDR3 sequence: CASSRSGTGGTDTQYF. CDR3 DNA sequence: TGTGCCAGCAGCCGGAGCGGGACAGGGGGAACAGATACGCAGTATTTT.

This chain uses TRBV4-2 with TRBJ1-1, with TRBD1 matching over 7 bases. With 4 bases clipped from V and 5 bases from J, the junction kept 7 bases outside the gene matches. Germline V lookup: CDR1 LGHNA, CDR2 YNFKEQ. The length of the CDR3 is 14 residues. The CDR3, as DNA: TGTGCCAGCAGCCTTACAGGGGTCGGGACTGAAGCTTTCTTT. Its translation: CASSLTGVGTEAFF.